This T cell receptor (beta chain) was identified during a study of tumor and adjacent non-tumor tissue in lung cancer. About the study: There were about 12 adenocarcinoma, a couple of squamous cell carcinoma and 1 small cell lung cancer cases. Study results and caveats: Higher tumor TCR diversity was associated with shorter survival.

This CDR3 region has 16 residues. V shed 5 bases and J shed 7 bases, with 22 bases lying between them. The V gene's germline CDR1 is SGHDT and CDR2 YYEEEE. This sample's RNA came from whole unsorted tissue. Chemotherapy-naive patients with new lung cancer underwent thoracic surgery in China, August–November 2014. This clonotype was seen a few times. Its cognate antigen is unknown. Three rounds of nested PCR, following a modified ARM-PCR protocol, produced the TCRbeta library. TCRdb independently ran MiXCR on the multiplex PCR reads; one entry per CDR3 protein. The sample carries 77,000 or so distinct CDR3 sequences, 60% to 85% recorded once.

J is TRBJ2-1 and V is TRBV5-6; D not certain. What was sequenced was lung tumor tissue. This receptor was identified in a woman in her forties or fifties with non-small cell lung cancer. CDR3 nucleotide sequence: TGTGCCAGCAGTTTCGGCATGGTGCCCTCCAATAATGAGCAGTTCTTC. It yields the protein CASSFGMVPSNNEQFF.